These T cell receptor beta chains were read from a single sample in a study of shared clonotypes between healthy human individuals. Sequencing was performed with immunoSEQ multiplex PCR; in TCRdb, only in-frame clones are kept and a portion is missing. This table holds about 2.3 million clones, 85% to 95% found once. The sequenced material came from naive CD4+ T cells from PBMCs. The receptors come from a man in his late teens or twenties in good health. Some clones in this sample may be carry-over from other donors' samples. CDR3s include the opening cysteine and the closing phenylalanine or tryptophan. The D gene is left open where the match is weak. The size field is filled for only some rows; it gives once, few, many or a size class.

clone_size cdr3_length j_call v_call d_call cdr3_nt cdr3_aa
. 13 TRBJ1-1 TRBV11-2 TRBD1 TGTGCCAGCAGCTTTTACGCGACAGGGGAAGCTTTCTTT CASSFYATGEAFF
. 18 TRBJ2-1 TRBV19 TRBD2 TGTGCCAGTAGTACAAGGTTCAAGCCAACTAGCGGAGCAAATGAGCAGTTCTTC CASSTRFKPTSGANEQFF
few 16 TRBJ1-5 TRBV19 TRBD1 TGTGCCAGTAGTATAGGACAGGGAACGGGTTATCAGCCCCAGCATTTT CASSIGQGTGYQPQHF
. 14 TRBJ1-1 TRBV5-6 . TGTGCCAGCAGCTCCCTCAGGGGCGGCACTGAAGCTTTCTTT CASSSLRGGTEAFF
. 11 TRBJ2-7 TRBV28 . TGTGCCAGCCGTCTTTGGTACGAGCAGTACTTC CASRLWYEQYF
few 13 TRBJ1-1 TRBV29-1 . TGCAGCGTTGGAGGACGGCTGAACACTGAAGCTTTCTTT CSVGGRLNTEAFF
. 12 TRBJ2-7 TRBV5-1 TRBD1 TGCGCCAGCAGCGTGACAGGGAGCGAGCAGTACTTC CASSVTGSEQYF
. 14 TRBJ2-7 TRBV7-6 . TGTGCCAGCAGCTTAGGCCCAGTAACCTACGAGCAGTACTTC CASSLGPVTYEQYF
. 15 TRBJ1-2 TRBV2 . TGTGCCAGCAGACAAACCGGACGGATTAACTATGGCTACACCTTC CASRQTGRINYGYTF
. 15 TRBJ2-7 TRBV5-5 . TGTGCCAGCAGCTTGCGTGTCCCGGATCCCTACGAGCAGTACTTC CASSLRVPDPYEQYF
. 15 TRBJ2-3 TRBV10-3 TRBD2 TGTGCCATCAGTGTTCGCGCGGGAGAGGCAGATACGCAGTATTTT CAISVRAGEADTQYF
. 16 TRBJ1-5 TRBV10-3 TRBD1 TGTGCCATCAGTGAGTACGACAGGGGGCGGAATCAGCCCCAGCATTTT CAISEYDRGRNQPQHF
few 16 TRBJ1-5 TRBV7-9 . TGTGCCAGCAGCTTAGGGGCAGGGGATAGCAATCAGCCCCAGCATTTT CASSLGAGDSNQPQHF
. 12 TRBJ2-1 TRBV19 . TGTGCCAGTATCTCCCCGGCCAATGAGCAGTTCTTC CASISPANEQFF
. 14 TRBJ1-4 TRBV2 . TGTGCCAGCAGTGTTGGTCGGGTTAATGAAAAACTGTTTTTT CASSVGRVNEKLFF
. 17 TRBJ2-7 TRBV27 TRBD1 TGTGCCAGCAGTTTAAGATCCGGGACAGCCAACCCCTACGAGCAGTACTTC CASSLRSGTANPYEQYF
. 16 TRBJ2-7 TRBV7-2 TRBD1 TGTGCCAGCAGCTTAGAGTGGGGACAGGAATTCTACGAGCAGTACTTC CASSLEWGQEFYEQYF
. 18 TRBJ2-6 TRBV28 . TGTGCCAGCAACAGCGGGACAGGCTTTCGCTCTGGGGCCAACGTCCTGACTTTC CASNSGTGFRSGANVLTF
. 13 TRBJ1-4 TRBV29-1 . TGCAGCGGACGGGCCGCCGCTAATGAAAAACTGTTTTTT CSGRAAANEKLFF
few 17 TRBJ2-2 TRBV9 . TGTGCCAGCAGTCGACAGGCACTAACCCGTAACACCGGGGAGCTGTTTTTT CASSRQALTRNTGELFF
. 16 TRBJ1-2 TRBV18 . TGTGCCAGCTCACACCCGGGGAGGGTTATGGACTATGGCTACACCTTC CASSHPGRVMDYGYTF
. 16 TRBJ2-2 TRBV4-1 TRBD1 TGCGCCAGCAGCCAAGATGCGTACAGGGGGACCGGGGAGCTGTTTTTT CASSQDAYRGTGELFF
once 14 TRBJ2-7 TRBV18 . TGTGCCAGCTCACCGGACTTAAGGGGGTACGAGCAGTACTTC CASSPDLRGYEQYF
. 13 TRBJ1-1 TRBV6-6 . TGTGCCAGCAGGGGGAAGGGGGGCACTGAAGCTTTCTTT CASRGKGGTEAFF
. 17 TRBJ2-1 TRBV2 . TGTGCCAGCAGTGAGGTGGGGCTGCGCGAGGGCAAGGATGAGCAGTTCTTC CASSEVGLREGKDEQFF
. 14 TRBJ2-7 TRBV5-1 TRBD2 TGCGCCAGCAGATGGGCTAGCGGGAACTACGAGCAGTACTTC CASRWASGNYEQYF
. 16 TRBJ2-7 TRBV5-1 TRBD2 TGCGCCAGCAGTCTCGGGACTAGCGTAAGCTCCTACGAGCAGTACTTC CASSLGTSVSSYEQYF
. 16 TRBJ2-7 TRBV18 . TGTGCCAGCTCACGTATACGGGTCAAAAGCTCCTACGAGCAGTACTTC CASSRIRVKSSYEQYF
once 15 TRBJ2-7 TRBV11-2 . TGTGCCAGCAGCTTAGGAGCAGGCAGCTCCTACGAGCAGTACTTC CASSLGAGSSYEQYF
. 14 TRBJ1-5 TRBV5-5 TRBD1 TGTGCCAGCAGCTTGGCGGACAGGGGCCAGCCCCAGCATTTT CASSLADRGQPQHF
. 16 TRBJ2-2 TRBV7-2 . TGTGCCAGCAGCCGAAAAGGGACAAAGAACACCGGGGAGCTGTTTTTT CASSRKGTKNTGELFF
. 17 TRBJ2-7 TRBV9 . TGTGCCAGCAGTCAGTTCGGTAGCGCCTCAAATCGTTACGAGCAGTACTTC CASSQFGSASNRYEQYF
. 18 TRBJ1-2 TRBV5-6 TRBD1 TGTGCCAGCAGCTTCTTGACGGGACAGGTATCATCTAACTATGGCTACACCTTC CASSFLTGQVSSNYGYTF
. 15 TRBJ2-7 TRBV2 TRBD2 TGTGCCAGCAGTCCGGGACTAGCGGGCCCCTGGGAGCAGTACTTC CASSPGLAGPWEQYF
. 15 TRBJ2-1 TRBV5-1 TRBD1 TGCGCCAGCAGCTTGGAGGGACAGGGGTCCAATGAGCAGTTCTTC CASSLEGQGSNEQFF
. 15 TRBJ2-5 TRBV19 TRBD1 TGTGCCAGTAGTATTCTTGGACAGGGAGAAGAGACCCAGTACTTC CASSILGQGEETQYF